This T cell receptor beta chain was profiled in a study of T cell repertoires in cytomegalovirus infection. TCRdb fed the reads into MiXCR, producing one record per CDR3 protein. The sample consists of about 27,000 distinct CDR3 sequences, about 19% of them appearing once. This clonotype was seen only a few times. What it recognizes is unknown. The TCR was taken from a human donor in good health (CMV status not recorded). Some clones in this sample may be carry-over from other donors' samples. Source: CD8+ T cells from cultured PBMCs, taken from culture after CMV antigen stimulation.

The chain's CDR3 is CASSLVGRGGGETQYF. CDR3 DNA sequence: TGTGCCAGCAGCTTAGTGGGTCGGGGTGGGGGAGAGACCCAGTACTTC. This rearrangement joins TRBV7-2 to TRBJ2-5; either TRBD1 or TRBD2 may fit D (5 bases each). V gave up 1 base and J gave up 4 bases, with 16 bases separating them. Per the germline V gene, CDR1 is SGHTA and CDR2 is FQGNSA. The CDR3 covers 16 residues.